This TCR beta chain was captured in a study of chemoradiotherapy in HPV16-positive cancers. This CDR3 is 13 amino acids long. Germline V gives CDR1 GTSNPN, CDR2 SVGIG (reference sequence). The V segment lost 3 bases and the J segment 6 bases; nucleotides outside the gene matches: 7. Only in-frame clones appear in the TCRdb table, and some are missing; sequencing was by immunoSEQ multiplex PCR. This sample has about 68,000 clones; 85% to 90% occur once, and the top ten carry 4% to 5%. This TCR derives from a human donor with HPV-associated anogenital cancer. Sequencing used blood, obtained from a patient who underwent chemoradiotherapy. This chain connects TRBV30 to TRBJ1-1; 7 bases align to TRBD1. CDR3 loop: CAWSGGGGPEAFF. As DNA, the CDR3 is TGTGCCTGGAGCGGAGGGGGCGGTCCTGAAGCTTTCTTT.